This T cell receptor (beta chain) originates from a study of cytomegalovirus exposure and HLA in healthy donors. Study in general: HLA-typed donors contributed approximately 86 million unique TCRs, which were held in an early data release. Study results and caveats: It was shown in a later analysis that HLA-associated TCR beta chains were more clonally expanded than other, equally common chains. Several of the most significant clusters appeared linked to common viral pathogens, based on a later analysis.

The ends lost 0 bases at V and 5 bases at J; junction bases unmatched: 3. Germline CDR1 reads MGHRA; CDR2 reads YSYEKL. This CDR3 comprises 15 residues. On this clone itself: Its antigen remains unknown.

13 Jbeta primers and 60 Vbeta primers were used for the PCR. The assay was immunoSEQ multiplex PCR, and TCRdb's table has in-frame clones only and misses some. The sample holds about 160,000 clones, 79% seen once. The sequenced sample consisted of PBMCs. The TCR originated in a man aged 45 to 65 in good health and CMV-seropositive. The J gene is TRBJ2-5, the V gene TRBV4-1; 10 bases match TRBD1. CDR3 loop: CASSQDDRGLETQYF. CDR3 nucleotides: TGCGCCAGCAGCCAAGACGACAGGGGGCTGGAGACCCAGTACTTC.